The sequence of this T cell receptor (beta chain) was determined in a study of blood T cell repertoires in COVID-19. Study-level information: Specimens from acute and convalescent COVID-19 originated in the United States, Italy and Spain. The cDNA or gDNA used as material had been derived from T cells, B-cell-depleted T cells, or PBMCs.

Authors' data handling: Estimates of nucleated cell counts were drawn from the amplification of reference gene primers. Using immunoSEQ multiplex PCR, the repertoire was profiled, and TCRdb retains in-frame clones only, with some absent. The V and J calls and the clone size are those of that table, but D and trimming were determined from the DNA. The sample contains 150,000 to 200,000 clones, around 80% of which appear only once. Enrolled during active infection, Seattle patients were then followed longitudinally. With respect to this clone: Within the sample, other DNA sequences also encode this same CDR3.

Germline values: CDR1 MDHEN, CDR2 SYDVKM. The germline V and J ends were trimmed by 5 bases and 2 bases, with 15 bases remaining between them. This CDR3 spans 15 amino acids. Sequencing input: peripheral blood. This clonotype originated in a woman in her 70s with COVID-19, enrolled during active disease. This chain uses TRBV28 with TRBJ2-5, with D possibly being TRBD1 (6 bases). The CDR3 is CASSPNRDIQETQYF. CDR3 coding DNA: TGTGCCAGCAGTCCTAACAGGGACATACAAGAGACCCAGTACTTC.